This T cell receptor (beta chain) was recovered during a study of CD8 T cells in ankylosing spondylitis. Study-level findings and limits: Ankylosing spondylitis blood seemed to carry a telltale TCR beta motif made of roughly eight highly homologous variants. Some motif variants were previously reported in reactive arthritis synovial fluid and blood. Reportedly, significant enrichment of disease-linked clones occurred in matched ankylosing spondylitis synovial fluid.

Using its own MiXCR run on the 5' RACE reads, TCRdb lists one record per CDR3 protein. The sample carries 500,000 or so distinct CDR3 sequences, over 4% recorded once. Remarks on this clonotype: Its antigen is not known.

The source of this sequence is a male donor with ankylosing spondylitis. What was sequenced was blood, either unsorted or a sorted T cell fraction (not recorded which).

The CDR3 nucleotides are TGTGCCAGCAACCTACCCCGGACTAGCGGTTACAATGAGCAGTTCTTC. Its translation is CASNLPRTSGYNEQFF. V gene TRBV28 combines with J gene TRBJ2-1, with TRBD2 matching 10 bases. The ends lost 7 bases at V and 4 bases at J; junction bases unmatched: 10. The germline V gene has CDR1 MDHEN and CDR2 SYDVKM. The CDR3 contains 16 residues.